This T cell receptor beta chain was captured in a study of blood T cell repertoires in COVID-19. The table came from immunoSEQ multiplex PCR; TCRdb's copy has only in-frame clones and leaves some out. The repertoire holds about 240,000 clones, approximately 86% seen once, with 3% to 4% in the top ten. This TCR was recovered from a woman aged 35 to 49 with acute COVID-19. Sequencing used PBMCs or T cells enriched from blood (not recorded which).

For the CDR3, the DNA is TGTGCCAGCAGGACAGCCGATGCAGGGTATGGCTACACCTTC. It encodes CASRTADAGYGYTF. This sequence joins TRBV7-9 and TRBJ1-2, with a weak D call TRBD1 (5 bases). The CDR3 spans 14 residues. The V end lost 6 bases, the J end lost 5 bases, and 16 bases lay between the germline ends. From germline, CDR1 is SEHNR and CDR2 FQNEAQ (reference sequence).